Below, 20 T cell receptor beta chains from the same sample are listed, as sequenced in a study of metastatic and nonmetastatic thyroid tumors. With MiXCR, TCRdb called clones anew from the PCR reads. This sample has approximately 3,000 clones; less than 40% occur once, and the top ten carry 22%. No patient had received any treatment before thyroid surgery. The sequenced sample consisted of tumor tissue. Receptors originate from a female donor with papillary thyroid cancer or a benign thyroid nodule (not recorded which). Some clones in this sample may be carry-over from other donors' samples.

This clone has more than one count but fewer than ten. A read error may produce the germline difference seen at one junction end. The V call is TRBV6-1, the J call TRBJ2-7; D ambiguous. The length of the CDR3 is 14 residues. CDR1 and CDR2 from the germline V gene are MNHNS and SASEGT. The CDR3 reads CVSRAGPSNYEQYF. The CDR3 coding sequence is TGTGTCAGCAGAGCCGGACCGAGTAACTACGAGCAGTACTTC.

The J gene is TRBJ1-5, the V gene TRBV30; a weak D match, TRBD1 (5 bases). This CDR3 spans 15 amino acids. The germline CDR1 and CDR2 sequences are GTSNPN and SVGIG (reference sequence). V lost 3 bases and J 5 bases, leaving 17 bases between the germline ends. The CDR3 region has the DNA TGTGCCTGGAGCCCCAGAGGGGTGGGAGATCAGCCCCAGCATTTT. Residues: CAWSPRGVGDQPQHF.

The chain couples TRBV6-1 to TRBJ1-6, with 10 bases fitting TRBD1. V dropped 6 bases and J dropped 3; count of bases not matched to a gene: 5. The CDR3 spans 16 residues. Germline V lookup: CDR1 MNHNS, CDR2 SASEGT. The CDR3 loop reads CASRTRTGGYNSPLHF. As DNA, the CDR3 is TGTGCCAGCAGAACCCGGACAGGGGGCTATAATTCACCCCTCCACTTT.

The chain employs TRBV5-1 and TRBJ2-7, with 7 bases that match TRBD2. The CDR3 spans 19 residues. CDR1 is SGHRS, CDR2 YFSETQ, per germline. V trimming: 0 bases; J trimming: 3 bases; junction bases outside the gene matches: 18. The CDR3 loop is CASSLGGPGTNKKDYEQYF. For the CDR3, the DNA is TGCGCCAGCAGCTTGGGTGGGCCCGGGACTAACAAGAAGGACTACGAGCAGTACTTC.

This clone is deemed large (0.1 to 1%). This chain connects TRBV14 to TRBJ2-1; TRBD2 matches 13 bases. Trimming removed 4 bases from V and 1 base from J; junction bases left unmatched: 7. CDR1 SGHDN and CDR2 FVKESK come from the germline V gene. The CDR3 covers 18 residues. The CDR3 DNA is TGTGCCAGCAGCCCGGGACTAGCGGGACTAAGATCCTACAATGAGCAGTTCTTC. As protein: CASSPGLAGLRSYNEQFF.

The chain joins TRBV20-1 to TRBJ2-3; D may correspond to TRBD1 or TRBD2 (5 bases each). Germline assignment: CDR1 DFQATT and CDR2 SNEGSKA (reference sequence). V was cut by 2 bases and J by 8 bases, with 11 bases left in between. The CDR3 totals 12 residues. The CDR3 DNA is TGCAGTGCTAGAAACCCGGGACCTACGCAGTATTTT. It yields the protein CSARNPGPTQYF.

The chain combines TRBV27 with TRBJ1-5; D not certain. V was shortened by 1 base and J by 3 bases, with 16 bases between the two germline ends. Germline V gene lookup returns CDR1 MNHEY and CDR2 SMNVEV (reference sequence). This CDR3 spans 17 amino acids. CDR3 DNA: TGTGCCAGCAGTTTATTGGGCAGTCGGAATTTCAATCAGCCCCAGCATTTT. It codes for CASSLLGSRNFNQPQHF.

About this clone: Relative to the germline gene, one junction end is altered; a read error may explain this. The CDR3 loop reads CASSTAVSGAKGTEAIF. The CDR3 region has the DNA TGTGCCAGCAGCACAGCCGTGTCGGGGGCGAAGGGCACTGAAGCTATCTTT. V gene TRBV28 combines with J gene TRBJ1-1; D perhaps matches TRBD1 (6 bases). Per germline, CDR1 MDHEN and CDR2 SYDVKM. The CDR3 is made up of 17 amino acids.

This clone was seen more than once but under ten times. Additional DNA sequences in this sample encode the identical CDR3. The chain recombines TRBV12-3 or TRBV12-4 with TRBJ1-1; the D is unclear. The CDR3 totals 12 residues. V dropped 3 bases and J dropped 4 bases, with 6 bases sitting between them. CDR3 amino acids: CASSFGSTEAFF. CDR3 DNA: TGTGCCAGCAGTTTTGGGAGCACTGAAGCTTTCTTT.

This chain links TRBV20-1 with TRBJ2-1; 7 bases map to TRBD2. CDR3 length equals 12 residues. Germline lookup yields CDR1 DFQATT and CDR2 SNEGSKA (reference sequence). The chain's CDR3 is CRGGLVDDEQFF. The CDR3 region has the DNA TGCAGGGGAGGACTAGTTGACGATGAGCAGTTCTTC.

CDR3 amino acids: CAWTQDRATGELFF. CDR3 sequence (DNA): TGTGCCTGGACCCAGGACAGGGCCACCGGGGAGCTGTTTTTT. The chain combines TRBV30 with TRBJ2-2, with TRBD1 matching over 8 bases. CDR3 length equals 14 residues. Trimming cost V 4 bases and J 4 bases; bases outside gene matches: 5. Germline CDR1 reads GTSNPN; CDR2 reads SVGIG (reference sequence).

The table lists this clone with a few counts. The rearrangement joins TRBV20-1 to TRBJ2-2; D is perhaps TRBD2 (6 bases). Germline V gene data show CDR1 as DFQATT and CDR2 as SNEGSKA (reference sequence). Trimming took 0 bases from V and 1 from J, leaving 15 bases between them. The CDR3 consists of 17 residues. The CDR3 reads CSARELGAGRNTGELFF. DNA for the CDR3: TGCAGTGCTAGAGAGTTGGGAGCGGGCAGGAACACCGGGGAGCTGTTTTTT.

This clone showed up just a few times. The CDR3 here is CASSHKGGHQPQHF. The CDR3 coding sequence is TGTGCCAGTAGCCATAAAGGGGGACATCAGCCCCAGCATTTT. This sequence joins TRBV19 and TRBJ1-5; possibly TRBD1 for D (6 bases). Germline V gene data show CDR1 as LNHDA and CDR2 as SQIVND (reference sequence). The CDR3 contains 14 residues. V lost 6 bases and J lost 5, with 14 bases in between.

This chain uses TRBV20-1 with TRBJ2-1, with TRBD2 identical over 13 bases. The length of the CDR3 is 14 residues. Per the germline V gene, CDR1 is DFQATT and CDR2 is SNEGSKA (reference sequence). With V trimmed by 1 base and J by 10 bases, 4 bases remained unmatched. CDR3: CSARGTSGRAEQFF. The CDR3, as DNA: TGCAGTGCTAGAGGGACTAGCGGGAGAGCAGAGCAGTTCTTC.

This sequence joins TRBV6-1 and TRBJ2-1; a possible D gene is TRBD2 (5 bases). There are 14 residues in the CDR3. V dropped 8 bases and J dropped 4 bases, with 15 bases sitting between them. Germline V lookup: CDR1 MNHNS, CDR2 SASEGT. The CDR3 nucleotides are TGTGCCAGCGGTCGAGGGCCAGGATACAATGAGCAGTTCTTC. The encoded protein is CASGRGPGYNEQFF.

The chain recombines TRBV2 with TRBJ2-7, with 10 bases fitting TRBD1. The V and J ends lost 6 bases and 3 bases, in that order; junction bases with no gene match: 11. The CDR3 is 16 residues long. Germline V CDR1 and CDR2: SNHLY, FYNNEI. CDR3 sequence reads: CASREAGTGVGYEQYF. CDR3 nucleotides: TGTGCCAGCAGAGAGGCCGGGACAGGGGTTGGCTACGAGCAGTACTTC.

V usage is TRBV20-1 and J usage is TRBJ1-2; no reliable D call. This CDR3 spans 15 amino acids. Germline assignment: CDR1 DFQATT and CDR2 SNEGSKA (reference sequence). Trimming pared 2 bases from V and 1 base from J, leaving 14 bases between. CDR3 in DNA: TGCAGTGCTAGACCGTTTCGCGGGGATAACTATGGCTACACCTTC. Its translation: CSARPFRGDNYGYTF.

The chain has TRBV28 and TRBJ2-7, with 9 bases aligning to TRBD1. Trimming removed 7 bases from V and 3 bases from J; junction bases left unmatched: 7. Germline assignment: CDR1 MDHEN and CDR2 SYDVKM. This CDR3 region has 14 residues. CDR3 loop: CASNEGGQGYEQYF. The CDR3 DNA sequence: TGTGCCAGCAATGAGGGGGGACAGGGCTACGAGCAGTACTTC.

Relative to its sample, this clone is hyperexpanded. The V and J genes are TRBV3-1 and TRBJ1-3, with no clear D. The CDR3 spans 11 residues. Trimming removed 4 bases at V and 4 bases at J, with 2 bases between. Germline V gene data show CDR1 as LGHDT and CDR2 as YNNKEL (reference sequence). The CDR3 protein is CASSLGNTIYF. In nucleotides, the CDR3 is TGTGCCAGCAGCCTGGGAAACACCATATATTTT. The complete variable domain, with remaining parts taken from reference TRBV3-1 and TRBJ1-3, reads DTAVSQTPKYLVTQMGNDKSIKCEQNLGHDTMYWYKQDSKKFLKIMFSYNNKELIINETVPNRFSPKSPDKAHLNLHINSLELGDSAVYFCASSLGNTIYFGEGSWLTVV.

Within the sample, this clone is medium-sized (0.01 to 0.1%). The chain combines TRBV4-1 with TRBJ2-7; D unclear. The V gene lost 0 bases and the J gene lost 3 bases, with 12 bases spanning the gap. This CDR3 spans 15 amino acids. Germline V gene sequence: CDR1 MGHRA, CDR2 YSYEKL. Written as DNA, the CDR3 is TGCGCCAGCAGCCAAGAAAGGCGGACCTTCTACGAGCAGTACTTC. It yields the protein CASSQERRTFYEQYF.